Listed below are T cell receptor beta chains from one sample, sequenced in a study of blood T cell repertoires in COVID-19. The repertoire was sequenced with immunoSEQ multiplex PCR; TCRdb's copy has only in-frame clones and lacks some. The table records tens of thousands of clones, 90% of them present only once. Sequencing was performed on peripheral blood. The receptors were gathered from a human donor in a cohort sampled during active COVID-19. The CDR3 runs from the conserved cysteine through the conserved F or W. A D gene is named only where the DNA matches it firmly. Part of the rows lack a size; the others show once, few, many or a class for expanded clones.

.	TRBD2	TRBJ2-7	TRBV4-1	CASSQDGSLAGVSEQYF	TGCGCCAGCAGCCAAGATGGCTCACTAGCGGGAGTCTCCGAGCAGTACTTC
.	.	TRBJ2-1	TRBV2	CASRESGRNEQFF	TGTGCCAGCAGAGAATCAGGGAGGAATGAGCAGTTCTTC
.	TRBD1	TRBJ2-7	TRBV28	CASGQGWEQYF	TGTGCCAGCGGACAGGGGTGGGAGCAGTACTTC
.	.	TRBJ2-2	TRBV27	CASRRAEANTGELFF	TGTGCCAGCAGGCGAGCGGAAGCGAACACCGGGGAGCTGTTTTTT
.	.	TRBJ1-2	TRBV2	CASGGRLNYGYTF	TGTGCCAGCGGAGGGAGACTTAACTATGGCTACACCTTC
.	TRBD1	TRBJ2-5	TRBV10-3	CAISRTGVTETQYF	TGTGCCATCAGTAGAACAGGGGTTACGGAGACCCAGTACTTC
.	TRBD1	TRBJ1-1	TRBV7-9	CASSSGQGNTEAFF	TGTGCCAGCAGCTCAGGACAGGGTAACACTGAAGCTTTCTTT
.	TRBD1	TRBJ1-1	TRBV6-5	CASRRRGRSTEAFF	TGTGCCAGCAGACGCAGGGGGCGGAGCACTGAAGCTTTCTTT
.	TRBD2	TRBJ2-2	TRBV10-3	CAISRGEEPNTGELFF	TGTGCCATCAGTCGGGGGGAGGAACCGAACACCGGGGAGCTGTTTTTT
.	.	TRBJ2-7	TRBV5-1	CASSLAAKEQYF	TGCGCCAGCAGCTTGGCCGCGAAAGAGCAGTACTTC
.	.	TRBJ2-2	TRBV27	CASSLGQNTGELFF	TGTGCCAGCAGTTTGGGACAGAACACCGGGGAGCTGTTTTTT
.	TRBD2	TRBJ2-3	TRBV27	CASSPSGRRGDTQYF	TGTGCCAGCAGCCCTAGCGGGAGAAGGGGAGATACGCAGTATTTT
.	TRBD2	TRBJ2-3	TRBV10-3	CAIPVLAGDTQPDTQYF	TGTGCCATCCCGGTCTTAGCGGGGGATACTCAACCAGATACGCAGTATTTT
once	.	TRBJ1-4	TRBV11-2	CASRGGATNEKLFF	TGTGCCAGTAGAGGGGGAGCAACTAATGAAAAACTGTTTTTT
.	.	TRBJ2-7	TRBV5-1	CASSLGPRQSVPYEQYF	TGCGCCAGCAGCTTGGGACCCCGACAGAGTGTCCCCTACGAGCAGTACTTC
.	TRBD1	TRBJ2-5	TRBV6-6	CASKGTGTETQYF	TGTGCCAGTAAAGGGACAGGGACGGAGACCCAGTACTTC
.	TRBD1	TRBJ1-2	TRBV19	CASSILLGTGNYGYTF	TGTGCCAGTAGTATTCTTTTAGGGACAGGCAACTATGGCTACACCTTC
.	TRBD1	TRBJ1-5	TRBV7-9	CASSNDEGQAHQPQHF	TGTGCCAGCAGCAACGACGAGGGACAGGCACATCAGCCCCAGCATTTT
few	.	TRBJ1-5	TRBV27	CADPNRGNQPQHF	TGTGCCGACCCCAACCGGGGGAATCAGCCCCAGCATTTT
.	.	TRBJ2-1	TRBV6-5	CASSPGTLSYNEQFF	TGTGCCAGCAGTCCAGGGACACTCAGCTACAATGAGCAGTTCTTC
.	TRBD1	TRBJ2-6	TRBV18	CASSPLRQGAAGANVLTF	TGTGCCAGCTCACCGCTACGACAGGGGGCAGCGGGGGCCAACGTCCTGACTTTC
once	TRBD2	TRBJ2-1	TRBV18	CASSPPLLAGAGSYNEQFF	TGTGCCAGCTCACCACCCCTTCTAGCGGGAGCAGGATCCTACAATGAGCAGTTCTTC
few	.	TRBJ1-6	TRBV9	CASSVGHSVSPLHF	TGTGCCAGCAGCGTAGGACATAGCGTTTCACCCCTCCACTTT